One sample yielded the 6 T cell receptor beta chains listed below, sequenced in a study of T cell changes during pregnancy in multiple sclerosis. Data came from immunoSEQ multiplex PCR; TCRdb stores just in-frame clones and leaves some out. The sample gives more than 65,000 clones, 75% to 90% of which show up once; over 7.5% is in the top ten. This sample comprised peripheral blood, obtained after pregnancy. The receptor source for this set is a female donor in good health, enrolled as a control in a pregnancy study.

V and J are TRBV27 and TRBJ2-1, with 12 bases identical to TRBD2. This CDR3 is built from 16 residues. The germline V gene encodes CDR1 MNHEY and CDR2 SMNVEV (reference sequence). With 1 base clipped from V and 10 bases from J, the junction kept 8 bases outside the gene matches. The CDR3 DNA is TGTGCCAGCAGTTTATACCCTAGCGGGGGGGCCGGGGAGCAGTTCTTC. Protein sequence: CASSLYPSGGAGEQFF.

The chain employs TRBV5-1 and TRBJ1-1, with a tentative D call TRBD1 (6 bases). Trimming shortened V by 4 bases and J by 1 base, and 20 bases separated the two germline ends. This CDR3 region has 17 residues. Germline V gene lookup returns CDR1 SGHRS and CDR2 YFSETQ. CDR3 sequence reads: CASSGMIPGHPNTEAFF. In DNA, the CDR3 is TGCGCCAGCAGCGGAATGATACCGGGACACCCGAACACTGAAGCTTTCTTT.

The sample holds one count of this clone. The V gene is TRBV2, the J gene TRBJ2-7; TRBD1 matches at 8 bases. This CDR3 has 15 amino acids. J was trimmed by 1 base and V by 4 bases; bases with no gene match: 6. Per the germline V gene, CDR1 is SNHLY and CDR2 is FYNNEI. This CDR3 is CASSAKTGESYEQYF. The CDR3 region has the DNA TGTGCCAGCAGTGCTAAGACAGGGGAGTCCTACGAGCAGTACTTC. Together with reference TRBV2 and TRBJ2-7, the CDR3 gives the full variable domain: EPEVTQTPSHQVTQMGQEVILRCVPISNHLYFYWYRQILGQKVEFLVSFYNNEISEKSEIFDDQFSVERPDGSNFTLKIRSTKLEDSAMYFCASSAKTGESYEQYFGPGTRLTVT.

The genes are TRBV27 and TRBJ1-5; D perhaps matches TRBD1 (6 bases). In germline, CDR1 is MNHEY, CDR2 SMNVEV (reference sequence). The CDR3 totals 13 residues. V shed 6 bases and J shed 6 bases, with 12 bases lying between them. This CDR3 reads CASRRTDTQPQHF. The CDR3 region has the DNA TGTGCCAGCAGAAGGACAGATACTCAGCCCCAGCATTTT.

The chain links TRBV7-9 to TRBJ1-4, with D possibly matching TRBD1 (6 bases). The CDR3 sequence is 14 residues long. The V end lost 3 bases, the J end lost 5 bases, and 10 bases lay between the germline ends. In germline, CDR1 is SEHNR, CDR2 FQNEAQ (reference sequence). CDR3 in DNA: TGTGCCAGCAGCTTGGGGGCAGGGAATGAAAAACTGTTTTTT. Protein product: CASSLGAGNEKLFF.

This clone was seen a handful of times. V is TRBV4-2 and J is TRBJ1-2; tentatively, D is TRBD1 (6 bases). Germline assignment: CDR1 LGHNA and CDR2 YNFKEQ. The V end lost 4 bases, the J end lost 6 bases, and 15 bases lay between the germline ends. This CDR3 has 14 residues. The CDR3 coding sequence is TGTGCCAGCAGCCCAACGGGGGGGCGGGATGGCTACACCTTC. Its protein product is CASSPTGGRDGYTF.